This paragraph reports one T cell receptor beta chain. This sample is part of a study of radiotherapy plus CTLA-4 blockade in lung cancer. The protocol was immunoSEQ multiplex PCR, while the TCRdb copy is restricted to in-frame clones and leaves out a portion. The data hold tens of thousands of clones, with roughly 86% observed a single time. Germline CDR1 reads SNHLY; CDR2 reads FYNNEI. This CDR3 is built from 23 residues. Trimming removed 5 bases from V and 4 bases from J; junction bases left unmatched: 32. This material consisted of peripheral blood, taken from a patient treated with radiotherapy plus ipilimumab. This TCR came from a human donor with non-small cell lung cancer who had stable disease on radiotherapy plus ipilimumab. The chain joins TRBV2 to TRBJ1-2; TRBD1 aligns across 9 bases. The CDR3 spells CASSFPSYGRTGVISPGGYGYTF. The CDR3 DNA sequence: TGTGCCAGCAGTTTCCCTTCATATGGCCGGACAGGGGTTATCTCGCCTGGCGGCTATGGCTACACCTTC.